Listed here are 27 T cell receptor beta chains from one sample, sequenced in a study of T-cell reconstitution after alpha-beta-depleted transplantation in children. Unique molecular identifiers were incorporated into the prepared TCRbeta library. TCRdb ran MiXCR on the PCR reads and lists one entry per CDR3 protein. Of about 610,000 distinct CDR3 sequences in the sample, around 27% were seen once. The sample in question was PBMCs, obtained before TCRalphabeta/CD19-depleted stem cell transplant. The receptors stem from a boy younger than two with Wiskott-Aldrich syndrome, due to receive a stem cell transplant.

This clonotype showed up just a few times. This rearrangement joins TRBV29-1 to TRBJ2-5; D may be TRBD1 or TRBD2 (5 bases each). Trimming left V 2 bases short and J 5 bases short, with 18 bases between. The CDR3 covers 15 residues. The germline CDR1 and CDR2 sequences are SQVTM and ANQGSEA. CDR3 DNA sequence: TGCAGCGTTGAAATAATAGGGACGGCGAAGGAGACCCAGTACTTC. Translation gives CSVEIIGTAKETQYF.

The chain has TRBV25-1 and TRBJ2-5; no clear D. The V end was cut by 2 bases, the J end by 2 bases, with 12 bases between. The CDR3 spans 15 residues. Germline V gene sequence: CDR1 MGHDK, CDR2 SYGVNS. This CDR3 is CASSEPSGPQETQYF. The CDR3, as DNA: TGTGCCAGCAGTGAACCCTCCGGCCCTCAAGAGACCCAGTACTTC.

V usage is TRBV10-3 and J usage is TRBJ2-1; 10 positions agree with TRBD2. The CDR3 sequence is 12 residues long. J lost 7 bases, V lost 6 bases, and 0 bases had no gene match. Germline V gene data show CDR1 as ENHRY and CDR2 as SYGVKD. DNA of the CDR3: TGTGCCATCAGGGGACTAGCGAATGAGCAGTTCTTC. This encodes CAIRGLANEQFF.

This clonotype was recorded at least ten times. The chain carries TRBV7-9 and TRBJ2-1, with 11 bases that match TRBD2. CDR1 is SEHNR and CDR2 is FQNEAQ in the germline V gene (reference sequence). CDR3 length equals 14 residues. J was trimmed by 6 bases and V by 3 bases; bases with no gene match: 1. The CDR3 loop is CASSFGTSGNEQFF. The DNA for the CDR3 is TGTGCCAGCAGCTTTGGGACTAGCGGCAATGAGCAGTTCTTC.

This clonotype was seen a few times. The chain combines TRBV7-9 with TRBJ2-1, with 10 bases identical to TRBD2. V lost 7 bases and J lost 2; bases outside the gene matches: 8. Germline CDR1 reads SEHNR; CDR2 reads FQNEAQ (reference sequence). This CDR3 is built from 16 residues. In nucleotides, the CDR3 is TGTGCCAGCATAAGAGAGCGGGAGGGCCCCTACAATGAGCAGTTCTTC. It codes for CASIREREGPYNEQFF.

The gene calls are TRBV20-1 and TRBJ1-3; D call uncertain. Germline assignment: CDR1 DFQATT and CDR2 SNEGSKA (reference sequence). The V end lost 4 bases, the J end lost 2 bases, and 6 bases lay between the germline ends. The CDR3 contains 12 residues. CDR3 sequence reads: CSAIAAGNTIYF. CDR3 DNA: TGCAGTGCTATAGCCGCTGGAAACACCATATATTTT.

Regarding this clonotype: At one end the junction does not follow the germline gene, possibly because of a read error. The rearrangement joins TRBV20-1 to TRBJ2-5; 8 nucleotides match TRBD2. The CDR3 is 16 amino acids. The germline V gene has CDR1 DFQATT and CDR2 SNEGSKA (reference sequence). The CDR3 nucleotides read TGCACTGCTAGAGACTTCAAAGCTAGCGGGTGGGAGACCCAGTACTTC. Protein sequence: CTARDFKASGWETQYF.

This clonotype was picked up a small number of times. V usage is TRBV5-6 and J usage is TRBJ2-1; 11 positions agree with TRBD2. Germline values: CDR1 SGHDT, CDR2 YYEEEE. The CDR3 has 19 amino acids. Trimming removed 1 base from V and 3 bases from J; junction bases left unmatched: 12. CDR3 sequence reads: CASSLSPGTSGLNYNEQFF. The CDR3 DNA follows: TGTGCCAGCAGCTTGTCGCCGGGGACTAGCGGACTTAACTACAATGAGCAGTTCTTC.

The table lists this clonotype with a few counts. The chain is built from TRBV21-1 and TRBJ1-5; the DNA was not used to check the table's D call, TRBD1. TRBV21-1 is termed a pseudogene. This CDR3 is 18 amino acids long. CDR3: CASSKRDRGRESNQPQHF. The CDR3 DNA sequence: TGTGCCAGCAGCAAAAGAGACAGGGGGCGCGAGAGCAATCAGCCCCAGCATTTT.

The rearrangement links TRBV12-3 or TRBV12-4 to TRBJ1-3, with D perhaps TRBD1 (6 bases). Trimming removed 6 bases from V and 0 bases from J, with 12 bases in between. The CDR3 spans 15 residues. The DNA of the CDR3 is TGTGCCAGCAGGGGGGACACCCTCTCTGGAAACACCATATATTTT. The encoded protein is CASRGDTLSGNTIYF.

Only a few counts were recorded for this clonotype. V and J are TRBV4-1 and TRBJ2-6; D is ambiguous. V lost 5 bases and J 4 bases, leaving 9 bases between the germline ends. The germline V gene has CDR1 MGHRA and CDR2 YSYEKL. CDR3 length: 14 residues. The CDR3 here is CASSLGWGANVLTF. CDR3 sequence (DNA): TGCGCCAGCAGCTTGGGGTGGGGGGCCAACGTCCTGACTTTC.

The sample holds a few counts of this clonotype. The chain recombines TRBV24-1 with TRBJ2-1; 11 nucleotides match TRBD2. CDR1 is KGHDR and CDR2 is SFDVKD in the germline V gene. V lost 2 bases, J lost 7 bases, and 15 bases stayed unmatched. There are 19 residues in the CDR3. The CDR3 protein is CATSDSGPLAGGPVNEQFF. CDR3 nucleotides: TGTGCCACCAGTGATTCTGGCCCCTTAGCGGGAGGGCCTGTTAATGAGCAGTTCTTC.

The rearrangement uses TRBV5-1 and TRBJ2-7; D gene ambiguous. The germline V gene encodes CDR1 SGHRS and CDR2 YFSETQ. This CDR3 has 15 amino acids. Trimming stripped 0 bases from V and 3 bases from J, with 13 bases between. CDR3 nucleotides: TGCGCCAGCAGCTTGGTACAGCTTCCCATCTACGAGCAGTACTTC. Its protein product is CASSLVQLPIYEQYF. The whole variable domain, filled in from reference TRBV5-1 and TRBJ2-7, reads KAGVTQTPRYLIKTRGQQVTLSCSPISGHRSVSWYQQTPGQGLQFLFEYFSETQRNKGNFPGRFSGRQFSNSRSEMNVSTLELGDSALYLCASSLVQLPIYEQYFGPGTRLTVT.

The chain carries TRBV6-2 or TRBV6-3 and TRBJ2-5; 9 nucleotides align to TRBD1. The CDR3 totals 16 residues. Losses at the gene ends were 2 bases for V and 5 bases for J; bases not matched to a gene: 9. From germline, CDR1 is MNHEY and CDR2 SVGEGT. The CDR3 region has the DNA TGTGCCAGCAGTTACGTTCTGGGCGGGACAGGGGAGACCCAGTACTTC. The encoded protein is CASSYVLGGTGETQYF.

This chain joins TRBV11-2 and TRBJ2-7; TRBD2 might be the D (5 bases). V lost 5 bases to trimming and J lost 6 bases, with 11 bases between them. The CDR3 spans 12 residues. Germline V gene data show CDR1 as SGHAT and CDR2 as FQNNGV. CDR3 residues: CASSVKSGEQYF. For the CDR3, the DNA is TGTGCCAGCAGCGTTAAAAGCGGCGAGCAGTACTTC.

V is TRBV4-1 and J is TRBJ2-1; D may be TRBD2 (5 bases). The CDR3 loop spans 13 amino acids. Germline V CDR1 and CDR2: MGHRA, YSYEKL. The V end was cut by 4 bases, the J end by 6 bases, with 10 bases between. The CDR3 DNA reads TGCGCCAGCAGCCTCCCCGCGGGCAATGAGCAGTTCTTC. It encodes CASSLPAGNEQFF.

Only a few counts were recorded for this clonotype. The CDR3 bases are TGCAGTGCTCATCTAGCGGGTGAAAACAAAAACATTCAGTACTTC. This gives the protein CSAHLAGENKNIQYF. The chain employs TRBV20-1 and TRBJ2-4; 8 bases agree with TRBD2. The germline gives CDR1 DFQATT, CDR2 SNEGSKA (reference sequence). CDR3 length equals 15 residues. V shed 5 bases, J shed 3 bases, and the junction held 9 bases outside the gene matches.

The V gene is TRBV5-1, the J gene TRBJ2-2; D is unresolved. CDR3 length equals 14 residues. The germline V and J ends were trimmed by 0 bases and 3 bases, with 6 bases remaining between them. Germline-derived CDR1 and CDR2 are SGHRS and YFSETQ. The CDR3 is CASSLGSYTGELFF. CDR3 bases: TGCGCCAGCAGCTTGGGCAGCTACACCGGGGAGCTGTTTTTT.

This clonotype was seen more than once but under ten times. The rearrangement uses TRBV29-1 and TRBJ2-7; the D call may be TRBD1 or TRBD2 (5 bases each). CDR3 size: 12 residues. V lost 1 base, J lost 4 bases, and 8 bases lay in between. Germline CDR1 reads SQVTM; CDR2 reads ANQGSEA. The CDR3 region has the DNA TGCAGCGTTGAAGTAGAGGGGTACGAGCAGTACTTC. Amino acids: CSVEVEGYEQYF.

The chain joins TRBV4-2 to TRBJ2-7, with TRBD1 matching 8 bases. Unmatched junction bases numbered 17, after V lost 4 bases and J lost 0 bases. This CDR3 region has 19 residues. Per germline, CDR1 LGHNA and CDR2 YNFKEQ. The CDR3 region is CASSPRQGPSPRSSYEQYF. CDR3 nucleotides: TGTGCCAGCAGCCCCCGACAGGGGCCTTCCCCGAGGAGCTCCTACGAGCAGTACTTC.

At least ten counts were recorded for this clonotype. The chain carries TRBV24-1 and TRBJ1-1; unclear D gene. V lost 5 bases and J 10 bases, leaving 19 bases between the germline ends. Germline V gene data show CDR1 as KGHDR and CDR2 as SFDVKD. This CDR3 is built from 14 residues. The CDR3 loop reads CATSGPEAGRGAFF. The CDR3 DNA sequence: TGTGCCACCAGTGGGCCGGAGGCCGGCCGGGGAGCTTTCTTT.

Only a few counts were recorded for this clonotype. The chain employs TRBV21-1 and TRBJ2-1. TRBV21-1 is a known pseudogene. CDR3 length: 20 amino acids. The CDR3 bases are TGTGCCAGCAGCAAACGATTCTCCTACCGGGACAGAAGCTCCTACAATGAGCAGTTCTTC. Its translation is CASSKRFSYRDRSSYNEQFF.

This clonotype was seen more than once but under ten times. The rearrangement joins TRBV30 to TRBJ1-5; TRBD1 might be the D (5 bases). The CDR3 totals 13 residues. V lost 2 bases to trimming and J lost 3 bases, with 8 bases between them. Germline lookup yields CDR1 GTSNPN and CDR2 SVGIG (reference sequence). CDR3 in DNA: TGTGCCTGGAGTCCCGGGACCAATCAGCCCCAGCATTTT. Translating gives CAWSPGTNQPQHF.

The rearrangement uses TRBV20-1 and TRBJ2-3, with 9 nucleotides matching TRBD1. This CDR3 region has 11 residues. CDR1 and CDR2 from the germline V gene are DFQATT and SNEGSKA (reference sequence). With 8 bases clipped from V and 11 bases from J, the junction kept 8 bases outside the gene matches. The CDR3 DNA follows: TGCAGTTCGGGACAGGGAGTCGGGCAGTATTTT. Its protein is CSSGQGVGQYF.

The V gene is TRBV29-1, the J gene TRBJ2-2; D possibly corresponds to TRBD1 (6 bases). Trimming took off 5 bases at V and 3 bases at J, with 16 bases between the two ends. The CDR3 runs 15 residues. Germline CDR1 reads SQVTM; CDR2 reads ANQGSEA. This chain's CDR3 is CSVTQGKWDTGELFF. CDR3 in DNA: TGCAGCGTTACCCAGGGGAAGTGGGACACCGGGGAGCTGTTTTTT.

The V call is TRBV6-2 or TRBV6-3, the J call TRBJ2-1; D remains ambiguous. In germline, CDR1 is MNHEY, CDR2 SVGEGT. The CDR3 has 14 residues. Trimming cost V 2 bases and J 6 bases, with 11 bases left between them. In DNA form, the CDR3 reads TGTGCCAGCAGTTACGGACGTGGGCGCAATGAGCAGTTCTTC. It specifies CASSYGRGRNEQFF.

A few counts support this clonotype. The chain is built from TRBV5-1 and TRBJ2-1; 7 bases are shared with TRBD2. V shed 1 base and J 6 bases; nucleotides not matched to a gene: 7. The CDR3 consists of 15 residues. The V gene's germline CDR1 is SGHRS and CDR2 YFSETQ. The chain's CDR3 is CASSLTSVGLNEQFF. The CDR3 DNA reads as TGCGCCAGCAGCTTGACTAGCGTCGGTCTCAATGAGCAGTTCTTC.